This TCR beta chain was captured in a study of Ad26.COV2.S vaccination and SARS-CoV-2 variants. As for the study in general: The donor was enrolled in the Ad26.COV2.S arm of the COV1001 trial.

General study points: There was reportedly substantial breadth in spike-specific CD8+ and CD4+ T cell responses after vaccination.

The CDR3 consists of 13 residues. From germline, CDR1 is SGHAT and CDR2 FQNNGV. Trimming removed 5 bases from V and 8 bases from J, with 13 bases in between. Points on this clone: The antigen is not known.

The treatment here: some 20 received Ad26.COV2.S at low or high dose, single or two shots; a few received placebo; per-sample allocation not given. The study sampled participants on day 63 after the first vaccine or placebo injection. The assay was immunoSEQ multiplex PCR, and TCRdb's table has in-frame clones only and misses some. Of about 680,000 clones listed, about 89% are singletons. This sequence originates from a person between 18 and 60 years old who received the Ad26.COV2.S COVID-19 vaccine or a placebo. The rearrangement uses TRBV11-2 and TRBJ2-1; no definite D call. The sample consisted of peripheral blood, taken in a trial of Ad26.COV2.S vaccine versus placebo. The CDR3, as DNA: TGTGCCAGCAGCCTAGGACCCGTCGATGAGCAGTTCTTC. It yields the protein CASSLGPVDEQFF.